This entry describes one TCR beta chain. The method was immunoSEQ multiplex PCR; TCRdb's version includes in-frame clones alone and lacks a portion of them. The data show a few million clones, 95% seen once. This sample was included in a study of shared clonotypes between healthy human individuals. Trimming removed 5 bases at V and 0 bases at J, with 20 bases between. The germline gives CDR1 SEHNR, CDR2 FQNEAQ (reference sequence). The CDR3 totals 17 residues. The sequencing sample was made of naive CD4+ T cells sorted from blood. The subset denotes: CD45RA+ positively selected. This rearrangement joins TRBV7-9 to TRBJ2-7, with D maybe TRBD2 (7 bases). This TCR derives from a man aged 18-30 years in good health. CDR3 nucleotides: TGTGCCAGCAGCGGGGGGGCAGCCCGGGGTCCCTCCTACGAGCAGTACTTC. As protein: CASSGGAARGPSYEQYF.